Sequencing of this T cell receptor (beta chain) was carried out in a study of cytomegalovirus exposure and HLA in healthy donors. Germline V gives CDR1 SGHNT, CDR2 YYREEE (reference sequence). This CDR3 is 15 amino acids long. With V trimmed by 4 bases and J by 4 bases, 7 bases remained unmatched. This clone was detected only once. Its matching antigen is unknown. General study findings and limits: Rare TCR sequences dominated, though some public TCRs recurred in many donors.

The PCR contained 60 Vbeta and 13 Jbeta primers. Sequenced by immunoSEQ multiplex PCR; TCRdb stores in-frame clones only, minus some. In the table there are roughly 110,000 clones, about 70% of which are singletons. Sequencing was carried out using PBMCs. The TCR originated in a boy between 10 and 17 years old in good health and CMV-seronegative. The chain combines TRBV5-4 with TRBJ2-1; 8 bases line up with TRBD2. Written as DNA, the CDR3 is TGTGCCAGCAGCCTGGGGACTAGAAATTACAATGAGCAGTTCTTC. It codes for CASSLGTRNYNEQFF.